Listed below are T cell receptor beta chains from one sample, sequenced in a study of early T cells in non-severe SARS-CoV-2 infection. TCRdb reanalysed the 5' RACE reads using MiXCR and keeps one entry per CDR3 protein. Seen here are some 77,000 distinct CDR3 sequences, roughly 12% observed once, and the top ten hold about 1%. Sequenced material: whole blood. The origin of the receptors is an adult who was a healthcare worker with PCR-confirmed SARS-CoV-2 infection or an uninfected control (not recorded which). Each CDR3 is given with its conserved first and last residue. D genes are given only for firm matches. Rows give clone size only sometimes, using once, few, many, or a class for an expanded clone.

clone size,V gene,J gene,CDR3 length,D gene,CDR3 protein,CDR3 DNA
NA,TRBV20-1,TRBJ2-3,15,TRBD2,CSARAPGLEWGTQYF,TGCAGTGCTAGAGCCCCGGGACTAGAATGGGGTACGCAGTATTTT
few,TRBV28,TRBJ2-7,13,NA,CAFQGNRGVEQYF,TGTGCCTTCCAAGGGAATCGGGGCGTCGAGCAGTACTTC
NA,TRBV6-5,TRBJ2-1,15,NA,CASSYSWHRYNEQFF,TGTGCCAGCAGTTACTCGTGGCACCGCTACAATGAGCAGTTCTTC
few,TRBV28,TRBJ2-2,15,NA,CASSYGGRRTGELFF,TGTGCCAGCAGCTACGGGGGACGTAGGACCGGGGAGCTGTTTTTT
NA,TRBV5-1,TRBJ2-7,15,NA,CASNIEGFPSYEQYF,TGCGCCAGCAATATCGAGGGGTTCCCCTCCTACGAGCAGTACTTC
few,TRBV6-1,TRBJ2-5,16,TRBD1,CASNRDSYAIQETQYF,TGTGCCAGCAACCGGGACAGTTATGCCATTCAAGAGACCCAGTACTTC
many,TRBV6-2/TRBV6-3,TRBJ2-1,14,NA,CASRRGTYYNEQFF,TGTGCCAGCCGCCGGGGGACATATTACAATGAGCAGTTCTTC
NA,TRBV6-6,TRBJ2-6,18,NA,CASSDRTAQPSGANVLTF,TGTGCCAGCAGTGACAGGACAGCCCAACCCTCTGGGGCCAACGTCCTGACTTTC
NA,TRBV28,TRBJ2-5,15,TRBD1,CASSPTTGAEETQYF,TGTGCCAGCAGTCCGACGACAGGGGCGGAAGAGACCCAGTACTTC
few,TRBV20-1,TRBJ1-1,13,NA,CSARIRGGTEAFF,TGCAGTGCTAGAATCAGGGGTGGCACTGAAGCTTTCTTT
few,TRBV12-3/TRBV12-4,TRBJ1-5,13,NA,CASSLEIPQPQHF,TGTGCCAGCAGTTTGGAGATTCCGCAGCCCCAGCATTTT
NA,TRBV12-5,TRBJ2-1,14,NA,CASGLLGPYNEQFF,TGTGCTAGTGGTTTGTTGGGGCCTTACAATGAGCAGTTCTTC
many,TRBV28,TRBJ1-1,18,NA,CASRPFHVEGSMRTEAFF,TGTGCCAGCAGACCATTCCATGTTGAGGGTTCGATGCGCACTGAAGCTTTCTTT
few,TRBV28,TRBJ2-5,13,NA,CASSQQGNRTQYF,TGTGCCAGCAGCCAACAGGGCAACAGGACCCAGTACTTC
NA,TRBV20-1,TRBJ1-5,13,NA,CSARRGLNQPQHF,TGCAGTGCTAGAAGGGGGTTAAATCAGCCCCAGCATTTT
many,TRBV29-1,TRBJ2-1,12,NA,CSHGVGQTEQFF,TGCAGCCATGGGGTGGGGCAGACTGAGCAGTTCTTC
many,TRBV20-1,TRBJ1-3,12,NA,CSARDRGNTIYF,TGCAGTGCCCGAGACAGGGGAAACACCATATATTTT
NA,TRBV7-8,TRBJ2-1,19,NA,CASSRSRVRLAGGVNEQFF,TGTGCCAGCAGCCGCTCCAGAGTACGACTAGCCGGGGGCGTCAATGAGCAGTTCTTC
few,TRBV11-2,TRBJ2-2,12,NA,CASSSGTGELFF,TGTGCCAGCAGCTCGGGGACCGGGGAGCTGTTTTTT
many,TRBV5-4,TRBJ2-1,15,TRBD2,CASSTGGRVYNEQFF,TGTGCCAGCAGCACTGGCGGGAGGGTCTACAATGAGCAGTTCTTC
many,TRBV2,TRBJ2-3,14,NA,CASSRDRGTDTQYF,TGTGCCAGCAGCAGAGACCGGGGAACAGATACGCAGTATTTT
few,TRBV5-4,TRBJ1-1,15,NA,CASSFLGEMNTEAFF,TGTGCCAGCAGCTTTTTGGGGGAGATGAACACTGAAGCTTTCTTT
once,TRBV28,TRBJ1-5,17,NA,CASSLWGPNYSNQPQHF,TGTGCCAGCAGTTTATGGGGACCGAACTATAGCAATCAGCCCCAGCATTTT
few,TRBV3-1,TRBJ2-4,16,TRBD1,CASSPGTGRSKNIQYF,TGTGCCAGCAGCCCTGGGACAGGGAGGTCCAAAAACATTCAGTACTTC
many,TRBV6-4,TRBJ2-3,16,TRBD2,CASSAGTSGSTDTQYF,TGTGCCAGCAGCGCCGGGACTAGCGGGAGCACAGATACGCAGTATTTT
few,TRBV5-6,TRBJ2-1,15,TRBD2,CASSQAGGPPNKQFF,TGTGCCAGCAGCCAAGCGGGGGGGCCTCCAAACAAGCAGTTCTTC
few,TRBV29-1,TRBJ2-3,12,NA,CSVDERPDTQYF,TGCAGCGTTGATGAGCGCCCAGATACGCAGTATTTT
NA,TRBV12-3/TRBV12-4,TRBJ2-7,14,TRBD1,CASRGQGLSYEQYF,TGTGCCAGCAGGGGACAGGGGCTCTCCTACGAGCAGTACTTC
few,TRBV30,TRBJ1-1,12,NA,CAWTKSYNLAFF,TGTGCCTGGACCAAGTCCTATAACTTGGCTTTCTTT
many,TRBV23-1,TRBJ1-1,14,NA,CASSQKGDSTEAFF,TGCGCCAGCAGTCAAAAAGGGGATTCCACTGAAGCTTTCTTT
NA,TRBV6-5,TRBJ1-1,14,NA,CASRNDRLIPEAFF,TGTGCCAGCAGGAATGACAGGCTTATACCTGAAGCTTTCTTT
NA,TRBV6-5,TRBJ2-2,15,TRBD1,CASSRTGSGTGELFF,TGTGCCAGCAGCCGGACAGGGTCGGGCACCGGGGAGCTGTTTTTT
many,TRBV5-1,TRBJ2-3,15,NA,CASRGGGSSTDTQYF,TGCGCCAGCAGGGGTGGCGGATCGAGCACAGATACGCAGTATTTT
NA,TRBV27,TRBJ2-5,13,TRBD1,CASSLQGAGTQYF,TGTGCCAGCAGTTTACAGGGGGCGGGGACCCAGTACTTC
NA,TRBV29-1,TRBJ1-1,13,NA,CSGLQGVDTEAFF,TGCAGCGGTTTACAGGGCGTGGACACTGAAGCTTTCTTT
NA,TRBV11-2,TRBJ1-4,14,NA,CASRRQSTNEKLFF,TGTGCCAGCAGGCGACAATCTACTAATGAAAAACTGTTTTTT
many,TRBV27,TRBJ2-1,14,NA,CASSRGAGYNEQFF,TGTGCCAGCAGCCGGGGGGCGGGTTACAATGAGCAGTTCTTC
NA,TRBV5-1,TRBJ2-3,14,TRBD1,CASRTGASTDTQYF,TGCGCCAGCAGAACAGGGGCCAGCACAGATACGCAGTATTTT
NA,TRBV27,TRBJ2-3,15,TRBD2,CASQLAGENTDTQYF,TGTGCCAGCCAACTAGCGGGAGAGAACACAGATACGCAGTATTTT
NA,TRBV5-4,TRBJ1-4,13,NA,CASSSLIGEKLFF,TGTGCCAGCAGCTCGCTAATAGGAGAAAAACTGTTTTTT
NA,TRBV11-2,TRBJ1-1,16,NA,CASSPVTRWGNTEAFF,TGTGCCAGCAGCCCCGTGACACGATGGGGGAACACTGAAGCTTTCTTT
many,TRBV18,TRBJ2-5,17,TRBD2,CASSRNGIAGIQETQYF,TGTGCCAGCTCACGAAATGGGATAGCGGGGATCCAAGAGACCCAGTACTTC
many,TRBV28,TRBJ1-5,14,TRBD1,CASTTQGANQPQHF,TGTGCCAGCACCACACAGGGGGCGAATCAGCCCCAGCATTTT
NA,TRBV24-1,TRBJ1-2,12,NA,CATSDGQYGYTF,TGTGCCACCAGTGACGGACAGTATGGCTACACCTTC
many,TRBV6-1,TRBJ2-3,13,NA,CATKTGSTDTQYF,TGTGCCACCAAGACAGGAAGCACAGATACGCAGTATTTT
NA,TRBV12-5,TRBJ2-1,14,NA,CASGFYRGWNEQFF,TGTGCTAGTGGTTTTTATAGGGGATGGAATGAGCAGTTCTTC
many,TRBV7-9,TRBJ2-3,13,NA,CASSPPSTDTQYF,TGTGCCAGCAGCCCGCCTAGCACAGATACGCAGTATTTT
few,TRBV28,TRBJ2-7,12,NA,CASSTRQYEQYF,TGTGCCAGCAGTACGCGTCAGTACGAGCAGTACTTC
many,TRBV19,TRBJ1-5,12,NA,CASSTGNQPQHF,TGTGCCAGTAGTACCGGGAATCAGCCCCAGCATTTT
NA,TRBV28,TRBJ2-7,16,NA,CASSTPGRVQAYEQYF,TGTGCCAGCAGTACCCCCGGGCGGGTCCAGGCCTACGAGCAGTACTTC
many,TRBV27,TRBJ1-4,15,TRBD1,CASSAGTGAVEKLFF,TGTGCCAGCAGTGCTGGGACAGGGGCTGTGGAAAAACTGTTTTTT
NA,TRBV24-1,TRBJ2-1,17,NA,CATSDAPGATTGDEQFF,TGTGCCACCAGTGATGCCCCGGGAGCCACAACGGGGGATGAGCAGTTCTTC